This T cell receptor (beta chain) was sequenced for a study of T-cell memory formation after mild COVID-19. CDR1 and CDR2 from the germline V gene are MGHRA and YSYEKL. The CDR3 extends over 14 amino acids. Trimming cost V 11 bases and J 1 base; bases outside gene matches: 9. TCRdb called the 5' RACE reads again in MiXCR, with one record for every CDR3 protein. This table has 85,000 to 130,000 distinct CDR3 sequences, around 10% appearing once. The TCR was taken from a man younger than 35 who had mild COVID-19 (a few samples of this study predate the infection). Cell type and time point are not known. The specimen was PBMCs or a T cell subset sorted from them (not recorded which). This rearrangement joins TRBV4-1 to TRBJ2-3; 7 bases match TRBD2. CDR3: CASGLAVGTDTQYF. The CDR3 DNA follows: TGCGCCTCGGGGCTAGCGGTTGGCACAGATACGCAGTATTTT.